A single sample gave rise to the 21 T cell receptor beta chains below, sequenced in a study of identical twins. TCRdb fed the 5' RACE reads into MiXCR, producing one record per CDR3 protein. This sample carries 1.5 million to 2 million distinct CDR3 sequences, 32% of them seen once, and the ten largest clones take roughly 0.3%. The sequenced sample consisted of cord blood. The receptor source for this set is a newborn girl in good health.

A remark on this clonotype: A read error may be the cause here, since a much bigger clone is one base away. The chain uses TRBV2 and TRBJ1-2, with no clear D. V was trimmed by 7 bases and J by 0 bases, leaving 0 bases between them. The CDR3 runs 10 residues. Germline V lookup: CDR1 SNHLY, CDR2 FYNNEI. CDR3 sequence: CASTNYGYTF. CDR3 coding DNA: TGTGCCAGCACTAACTATGGCTACACCTTC.

The chain recombines TRBV6-6 with TRBJ1-2; no reliable D call. CDR1 and CDR2 from the germline V gene are MNHNY and SVGAGI (reference sequence). There are 16 residues in the CDR3. V lost 0 bases, J lost 2 bases, and 13 bases lay in between. CDR3: CASSYSNRVSNYGYTF. CDR3 coding DNA: TGTGCCAGCAGTTACTCGAATCGCGTCAGCAACTATGGCTACACCTTC.

The chain joins TRBV20-1 to TRBJ1-5; 7 positions agree with TRBD1. Losses at the gene ends were 0 bases for V and 4 bases for J; bases not matched to a gene: 6. This CDR3 is built from 15 residues. CDR1 and CDR2 from the germline V gene are DFQATT and SNEGSKA (reference sequence). CDR3 region: CSARDSRGSNQPQHF. The DNA of the CDR3 is TGCAGTGCTAGAGATAGCAGGGGGTCGAATCAGCCCCAGCATTTT.

The chain carries TRBV3-1 and TRBJ1-1; the D gene is possibly TRBD1 (5 bases). V lost 11 bases and J 7 bases, leaving 20 bases between the germline ends. This CDR3 region has 13 residues. Germline V gene sequence: CDR1 LGHDT, CDR2 YNNKEL (reference sequence). CDR3 in DNA: TGTGCCGTTTCGGGGACGAGAGGGGTTGAAGCTTTCTTT. Encoded protein: CAVSGTRGVEAFF.

In this sample, this clonotype turned up many times. The rearrangement uses TRBV20-1 and TRBJ2-7, with 7 bases that match TRBD1. J lost 3 bases, V lost 0 bases, and 2 bases had no gene match. Germline CDR1 reads DFQATT; CDR2 reads SNEGSKA (reference sequence). The CDR3 is 13 amino acids. The CDR3, as DNA: TGCAGTGCTAGAGATCCAGGGGGCTACGAGCAGTACTTC. It specifies CSARDPGGYEQYF.

J is TRBJ2-7 and V is TRBV13, with D perhaps TRBD1 or TRBD2 (5 bases each). From germline, CDR1 is PRHDT and CDR2 FYEKMQ (reference sequence). V lost 6 bases to trimming and J lost 6 bases, with 15 bases between them. The CDR3 contains 13 residues. CDR3 sequence: CASRGDMGTEQYF. The CDR3 nucleotides read TGTGCCAGCAGAGGCGATATGGGGACCGAGCAGTACTTC.

This rearrangement joins TRBV27 to TRBJ2-7; 15 nucleotides agree with TRBD2. J lost 2 bases, V lost 4 bases, and 6 bases had no gene match. Germline loops: CDR1 MNHEY, CDR2 SMNVEV (reference sequence). CDR3 length: 17 amino acids. The CDR3 spells CASSSRTSGRVAYEQYF. For the CDR3, the DNA is TGTGCCAGCAGTTCTCGGACTAGCGGGAGGGTAGCCTACGAGCAGTACTTC.

DNA for the CDR3: TGTGCCACCGCCCAGAGAGGGGCGTGGACCGGGGAGCTGTTTTTT. Translating it yields CATAQRGAWTGELFF. The rearrangement joins TRBV2 to TRBJ2-2, with D possibly being TRBD1 or TRBD2 (5 bases each). Germline loops: CDR1 SNHLY, CDR2 FYNNEI. V lost 10 bases and J lost 5, with 20 bases in between. The CDR3 extends over 15 amino acids.

This clonotype was picked up many times. The chain has TRBV7-8 and TRBJ2-5; 7 bases fit TRBD1. V trimming: 2 bases; J trimming: 1 base; junction bases outside the gene matches: 4. The CDR3 runs 15 residues. The germline gives CDR1 SGHVS, CDR2 FQNEAQ. The CDR3 loop is CASSLPGTAQETQYF. The CDR3 coding sequence is TGTGCCAGCAGCTTACCTGGGACAGCCCAAGAGACCCAGTACTTC.

V and J are TRBV3-1 and TRBJ1-1; D call uncertain. The CDR3 is 14 residues long. Germline assignment: CDR1 LGHDT and CDR2 YNNKEL (reference sequence). Trimming cost V 1 base and J 1 base, with 7 bases left between them. The DNA for the CDR3 is TGTGCCAGCAGCCAAGGAGTCCCGAACACTGAAGCTTTCTTT. This codes for CASSQGVPNTEAFF. The full variable domain, with the rest looked up from reference TRBV3-1 and TRBJ1-1, is DTAVSQTPKYLVTQMGNDKSIKCEQNLGHDTMYWYKQDSKKFLKIMFSYNNKELIINETVPNRFSPKSPDKAHLNLHINSLELGDSAVYFCASSQGVPNTEAFFGQGTRLTVV.

The chain joins TRBV29-1 to TRBJ2-3, with D possibly matching TRBD1 (6 bases). Germline V gene data show CDR1 as SQVTM and CDR2 as ANQGSEA. The CDR3 contains 12 residues. V was pared by 7 bases and J by 0 bases, with 8 bases between. The CDR3 bases are TGCAGCGACAGGGAAAGCACAGATACGCAGTATTTT. It codes for CSDRESTDTQYF.

This clonotype was seen only a few times. The chain joins TRBV13 to TRBJ2-3; D remains unclear. The CDR3 runs 13 residues. V was trimmed by 2 bases and J by 8 bases, leaving 11 bases between them. CDR1 is PRHDT and CDR2 is FYEKMQ in the germline V gene (reference sequence). CDR3 amino acids: CASSLKASGTQYF. DNA for the CDR3: TGTGCCAGCAGCTTAAAGGCTTCGGGTACGCAGTATTTT.

This clonotype turned up a few times. V gene TRBV5-1 combines with J gene TRBJ1-2; unclear D gene. The ends were cut back, 0 bases at V and 0 bases at J, with 9 bases in the middle. Germline V gene sequence: CDR1 SGHRS, CDR2 YFSETQ. The CDR3 runs to 15 residues. The CDR3 loop reads CASSLEARANYGYTF. The CDR3 DNA reads as TGCGCCAGCAGCTTGGAGGCCAGAGCTAACTATGGCTACACCTTC.

Here the CDR3 reads CSARPGQGVPSASTDTQYF. The CDR3 DNA sequence: TGCAGTGCTAGACCCGGACAGGGGGTCCCTTCCGCTAGCACAGATACGCAGTATTTT. The chain recombines TRBV20-1 with TRBJ2-3; TRBD1 aligns across 10 bases. Trimming at V came to 2 bases and at J to 0 bases, leaving 14 bases not matched to a gene. In germline, CDR1 is DFQATT, CDR2 SNEGSKA (reference sequence). The CDR3 loop spans 19 amino acids.

This clonotype was detected once. The CDR3, as DNA: TGTGCCAGCAGTGAAGCGGCCATTGAGCAGTTCTTC. This codes for CASSEAAIEQFF. V and J are TRBV6-1 and TRBJ2-1; D unresolved. The V gene's germline CDR1 is MNHNS and CDR2 SASEGT. The CDR3 is 12 residues long. The V end lost 0 bases, the J end lost 9 bases, and 6 bases lay between the germline ends.

The rearrangement uses TRBV7-2 and TRBJ1-1; D ambiguous. The V end lost 5 bases, the J end lost 3 bases, and 4 bases lay between the germline ends. The CDR3 has 11 residues. The germline V gene has CDR1 SGHTA and CDR2 FQGNSA. The CDR3 region is CASSQYTEAFF. In DNA, the CDR3 is TGTGCCAGCAGCCAATACACTGAAGCTTTCTTT.

This chain joins TRBV20-1 and TRBJ2-7; tentative D call: TRBD2 (6 bases). This CDR3 spans 13 amino acids. The V end was cut by 4 bases, the J end by 3 bases, with 13 bases between. Germline V gene data show CDR1 as DFQATT and CDR2 as SNEGSKA (reference sequence). The DNA of the CDR3 is TGCAGTGCTACCCTGACTAGTCTCTACGAGCAGTACTTC. Translating it yields CSATLTSLYEQYF.

As concerns this clonotype: Here the CDR3 omits its conserved ending phenylalanine or tryptophan, so a read error is the likely source. The V and J genes are TRBV10-3 and TRBJ2-5; D gene ambiguous. The CDR3 is made up of 15 amino acids. Germline V lookup: CDR1 ENHRY, CDR2 SYGVKD. Trimming cost V 4 bases and J 2 bases, with 14 bases left between them. Here the CDR3 reads CAISGSSTGQETQYS. For the CDR3, the DNA is TGTGCCATCAGTGGTAGTTCTACCGGACAAGAGACCCAGTACTCC.

This sequence joins TRBV5-1 and TRBJ2-5; D could derive from TRBD1 or TRBD2 (5 bases each). The CDR3 extends over 14 amino acids. The germline CDR1 and CDR2 sequences are SGHRS and YFSETQ. Between the trimmed V and J ends, which lost 0 bases and 11 bases, there was a span of 17 bases. The CDR3 DNA sequence: TGCGCCAGCAGCTTGGAGGGACCAGCAAATGAGCAGTACTTC. This encodes CASSLEGPANEQYF.

The chain joins TRBV7-9 to TRBJ1-1; no definite D call. The CDR3 has 13 residues. Germline V gene sequence: CDR1 SEHNR, CDR2 FQNEAQ (reference sequence). Trimming pared 5 bases from V and 2 bases from J, leaving 9 bases between. Written as DNA, the CDR3 is TGTGCCAGCAGCGTTAAGTCCAACACTGAAGCTTTCTTT. Protein product: CASSVKSNTEAFF.

This clonotype was detected a few times. The genes are TRBV7-8 and TRBJ2-1; tentatively, D is TRBD2 (6 bases). V dropped 0 bases and J dropped 8 bases, with 8 bases sitting between them. Germline V gives CDR1 SGHVS, CDR2 FQNEAQ. The CDR3 consists of 13 residues. CDR3 protein: CASSLALAYEQFF. The DNA for the CDR3 is TGTGCCAGCAGCTTAGCCCTAGCGTATGAGCAGTTCTTC.